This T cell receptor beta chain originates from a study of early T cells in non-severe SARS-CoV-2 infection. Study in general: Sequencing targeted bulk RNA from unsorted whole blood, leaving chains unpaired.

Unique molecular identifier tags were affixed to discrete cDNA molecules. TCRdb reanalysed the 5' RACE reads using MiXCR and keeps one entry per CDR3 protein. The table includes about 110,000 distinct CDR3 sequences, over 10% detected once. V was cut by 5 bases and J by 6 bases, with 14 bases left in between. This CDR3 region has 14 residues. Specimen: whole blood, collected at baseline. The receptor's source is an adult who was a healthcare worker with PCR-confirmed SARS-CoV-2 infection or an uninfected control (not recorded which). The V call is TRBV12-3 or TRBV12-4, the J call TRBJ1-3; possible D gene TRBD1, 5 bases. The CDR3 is CASSPSGGENTIYF. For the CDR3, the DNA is TGTGCCAGCAGTCCATCGGGGGGTGAAAACACCATATATTTT.